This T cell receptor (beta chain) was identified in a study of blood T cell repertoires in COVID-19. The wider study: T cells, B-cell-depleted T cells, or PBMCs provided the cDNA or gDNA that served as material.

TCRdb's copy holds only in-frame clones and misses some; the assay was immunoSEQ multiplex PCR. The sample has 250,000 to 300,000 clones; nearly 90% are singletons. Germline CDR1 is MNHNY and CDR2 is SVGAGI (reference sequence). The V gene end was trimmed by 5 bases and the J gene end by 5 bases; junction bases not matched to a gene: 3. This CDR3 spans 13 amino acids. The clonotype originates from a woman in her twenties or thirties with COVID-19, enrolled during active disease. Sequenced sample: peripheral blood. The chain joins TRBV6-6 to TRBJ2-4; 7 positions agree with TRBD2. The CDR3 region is CASSQGLQNIQYF. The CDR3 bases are TGTGCCAGCAGTCAGGGACTACAAAACATTCAGTACTTC.